This TCR beta chain was captured in a study of response to subunit inactivated influenza vaccine. Via MiXCR, TCRdb re-called the RT-PCR reads, giving one row per CDR3 protein. The sample shows hundreds of thousands of distinct CDR3 sequences, approximately 14% of them seen only once. This clonotype was detected many times. With V trimmed by 5 bases and J by 7 bases, 6 bases remained unmatched. The CDR3 covers 15 residues. The genes are TRBV12-3 or TRBV12-4 and TRBJ1-6; TRBD1 matches at 9 bases. This receptor was obtained from a man aged 45-65 years who received an inactivated influenza vaccine. The sequences come from PBMCs from blood, collected 14 days before vaccination. This chain's CDR3 is CASSPRGQGNSPLHF. The CDR3 DNA sequence: TGTGCCAGCAGTCCCCGTGGACAGGGGAATTCACCCCTCCACTTT.